The source of this T cell receptor beta chain is a study of blood T cell repertoires in COVID-19. Study as a whole: Italy, Spain and the United States were the sources of the convalescent and acute COVID-19 samples. PBMCs, B-cell-depleted T cells, or T cells were the source of the cDNA or gDNA that made up the material.

The CDR3 covers 15 residues. The germline V and J ends were trimmed by 1 base and 3 bases, with 12 bases remaining between them. Germline V gene lookup returns CDR1 SGHRS and CDR2 YFSETQ. TCRdb's copy holds only in-frame clones and misses some; the assay was immunoSEQ multiplex PCR. The sample includes about 190,000 clones, roughly 80% of them seen just once. The TCR was taken from a middle-aged woman with acute or convalescent COVID-19. The chain links TRBV5-1 to TRBJ2-3; a weak D match, TRBD1 (6 bases). Material: peripheral blood. The CDR3 DNA sequence: TGCGCCAGCAGCTTGTTCGGACAGCAGACAGATACGCAGTATTTT. Translated: CASSLFGQQTDTQYF.